A selection of T cell receptor beta chains follows, all from one sample in a study of CD8 T cells in ankylosing spondylitis. TCRdb processed the 5' RACE reads anew with MiXCR; each CDR3 protein has one entry. This table holds around 280,000 distinct CDR3 sequences, over 15% found once. The sequenced material came from blood, either unsorted or a sorted T cell fraction (not recorded which). Receptors were obtained from a male donor with ankylosing spondylitis or in good health (not recorded which). Both conserved end residues are part of each CDR3. Each record gives: clone size, V gene, J gene, D gene, CDR3 protein, CDR3 DNA. A D gene is named only where the DNA matches it firmly. Part of the rows lack a size; the others show once, few, many or a class for expanded clones.

many	TRBV29-1	TRBJ1-1	-	CSVGQTEAFF	TGCAGCGTTGGCCAAACTGAAGCTTTCTTT
-	TRBV5-6	TRBJ1-1	TRBD1	CASSSSGTGITEAFF	TGTGCCAGCAGCTCCTCCGGGACAGGTATCACTGAAGCTTTCTTT
few	TRBV20-1	TRBJ2-3	-	CSARAGGSTDTQYF	TGCAGTGCTAGGGCTGGCGGGAGCACAGATACGCAGTATTTT
many	TRBV5-1	TRBJ1-6	TRBD1	CASRDRGNSPLHF	TGCGCCAGCAGGGACAGGGGGAATTCACCCCTCCACTTT
-	TRBV7-3	TRBJ2-3	-	CASSLSSTGAGTDTQYF	TGTGCCAGCAGCTTAAGTTCCACGGGGGCGGGTACAGATACGCAGTATTTT
many	TRBV29-1	TRBJ2-2	TRBD2	CSVVVAGASGELFF	TGCAGCGTTGTGGTAGCGGGAGCTTCCGGGGAGCTGTTTTTT
-	TRBV28	TRBJ2-2	-	CASGGRRTNTGELFF	TGTGCCAGCGGGGGCAGGAGAACCAACACCGGGGAGCTGTTTTTT
-	TRBV28	TRBJ1-1	TRBD1	CASSLFGGGLMNTEAFF	TGTGCCAGCAGTTTATTTGGAGGGGGCCTCATGAACACTGAAGCTTTCTTT
few	TRBV29-1	TRBJ2-5	TRBD1	CSVPDRDETQYF	TGCAGCGTTCCTGACAGGGACGAGACCCAGTACTTC
-	TRBV5-1	TRBJ2-3	-	CASSPRASRGTTDTQYF	TGCGCCAGCAGCCCCCGAGCTTCTCGGGGGACCACAGATACGCAGTATTTT
-	TRBV5-1	TRBJ2-5	TRBD2	CASSLDGTSEETQYF	TGCGCCAGCAGCTTGGATGGGACTAGTGAGGAGACCCAGTACTTC
-	TRBV20-1	TRBJ2-1	-	CSARRTGSSYDEQFF	TGCAGTGCTAGAAGGACTGGCAGCTCCTACGATGAGCAGTTCTTC
-	TRBV5-1	TRBJ2-5	TRBD1	CAFPQGVQETQYF	TGCGCCTTCCCCCAGGGGGTCCAAGAGACCCAGTACTTC
-	TRBV3-1	TRBJ2-1	TRBD2	CASSPAAGAGPHHNEQFF	TGTGCCAGCAGCCCCGCCGCGGGAGCGGGACCCCATCATAATGAGCAGTTCTTC
-	TRBV28	TRBJ2-1	-	CASRPAQRQRDEQFF	TGTGCCAGCAGACCAGCTCAGCGGCAAAGGGATGAGCAGTTCTTC
few	TRBV5-1	TRBJ2-2	-	CASTDLGELFF	TGCGCCAGCACGGACCTCGGGGAGCTGTTTTTT
few	TRBV5-1	TRBJ2-5	TRBD1	CASSVGGTGVTETQYF	TGCGCCAGCAGCGTTGGAGGGACAGGGGTCACCGAGACCCAGTACTTC
few	TRBV25-1	TRBJ1-3	-	CASSEWADSGNTIYF	TGTGCCAGCAGTGAATGGGCTGACTCTGGAAACACCATATATTTT